This T cell receptor beta chain was obtained from a study of identical twins. Study-level findings and limits: The same donors were not followed; conclusions instead depended on cross-sectional statistical analysis. Out-of-frame alpha sequences that twins shared showed excess low generation probability.

From the 5' RACE reads, TCRdb called clonotypes with MiXCR, one entry per CDR3 protein. Found here are approximately 700,000 distinct CDR3 sequences, about 18% of them singletons; the top ten hold 10% to 15%. The CDR3 totals 13 residues. CDR1 and CDR2 (germline): DFQATT, SNEGSKA (reference sequence). V was trimmed by 3 bases and J by 1 base, leaving 9 bases between them. Only a few counts were recorded for this clonotype. Its target is unknown. The sample was also linked to a second study, of T cells expressing NK-cell markers. Turning to that study: Sequenced donors, eight in total, included seven who were HCMV-seropositive and one who was seronegative.

The clonotype originates from a woman younger than 30 in good health. The chain employs TRBV20-1 and TRBJ1-1; no clear D. The sample comprised PBMCs. The CDR3: CSASDGRNTEAFF. The CDR3 coding sequence is TGCAGTGCTAGCGACGGCAGGAACACTGAAGCTTTCTTT.